This TCR beta chain originates from a study of somatic reversion in DOCK8 deficiency (TCRdb year 2020). Describing the broader study: In the study, T cell receptor beta repertoires were compared across three groups: DOCK8-deficient patients, DOCK8-revertant patients and healthy volunteers. The DOCK8-deficient patients included in the study had been previously reported. The study examined how somatic reversion of pathogenic DOCK8 variants changes lymphocyte differentiation and function in DOCK8 deficiency. What the study reported, not specific to this receptor: The methods did not state, for each individual sample, whether the source material was whole blood or PBMCs.

Healthy control blood was obtained from volunteer donors provided by blood services in Australia and France. Genomic DNA for TCR repertoire analysis was extracted from whole blood samples or from PBMCs. This clonotype occurred a few times. Its antigen is not yet known. Per-base qualities were not stored, and no clone one base away is much larger. The method behind the library was multiplex PCR. TRB libraries were generated by one-step amplicon PCR from approximately 99 ng genomic DNA using EuroClonality-NGS primers. TRB amplicons were sequenced on Illumina MiSeq instruments with 2 x 250 bp version 2 chemistry. The source study handled its data this way. IMGT/HighV-QUEST was the tool used for both primary TRB sequence analysis and V(D)J annotation. Repertoire diversity and composition were evaluated with VDJtools after nonfunctional clones were removed and downsampling was applied for comparisons between samples. TCRdb ran its own pipeline on the public reads, namely fastp trimming at Q25 and MiXCR clone calling, and kept in-frame beta chains. Rows with one shared CDR3 protein collapse into an entry with the most common genes and DNA. The V and J calls were determined by TCRdb, not by the authors. This sample comprises 4,000 to 5,000 distinct CDR3 sequences, 24% of them detected only once. 9.1% of the sample is taken by the ten largest.

The V end loses 1 base and the J end loses 1 base, and a stretch of 8 bases separates them. The CDR3, cysteine through phenylalanine, is 14 amino acids long. Only the CDR3 DNA stays, 42 bases, in frame from base 1. CDR1 and CDR2 were assigned from the germline V gene (reference sequence) as DFQATT and SNEGSKA. The sequence derives from a human donor in good health. The rearrangement joined TRBV20-1 to TRBJ1-5; TRBD1 is a weak D gene call, 5 bases matching. The sample comprised peripheral blood. Here the CDR3 is given as CSARAGPSNQPQHF. The bases are TGCAGTGCTAGAGCGGGACCCAGCAATCAGCCCCAGCATTTT.